This T cell receptor beta chain was identified in a study of yellow fever vaccine responses in identical twins. General study points: Convergence reportedly seemed to mark part of the twins' vaccine T cell response, with personalization marking the rest.

A word on this clonotype: The target antigen is unknown. The junction departs from germline at one end; a sequencing error may be responsible.

The CDR3 sequence is 13 residues long. The V gene's germline CDR1 is SQVTM and CDR2 ANQGSEA. From the RT-PCR reads, TCRdb called clonotypes with MiXCR, one entry per CDR3 protein. The sample yields 25,000 or so distinct CDR3 sequences, roughly 80% seen once. Sequenced here: T cells from blood (PBMCs), unsorted or a sorted subset (not recorded which), sampled before or after yellow fever vaccination (not recorded which). This sequence joins TRBV29-1 and TRBJ1-1, with D possibly being TRBD1 (6 bases). The source is a woman between 18 and 29 years old who received the yellow fever vaccine. DNA for the CDR3: TGCAGCGTTAGGACAGAGGGGAACATTGAAGCTTTCTTT. It translates to CSVRTEGNIEAFF.